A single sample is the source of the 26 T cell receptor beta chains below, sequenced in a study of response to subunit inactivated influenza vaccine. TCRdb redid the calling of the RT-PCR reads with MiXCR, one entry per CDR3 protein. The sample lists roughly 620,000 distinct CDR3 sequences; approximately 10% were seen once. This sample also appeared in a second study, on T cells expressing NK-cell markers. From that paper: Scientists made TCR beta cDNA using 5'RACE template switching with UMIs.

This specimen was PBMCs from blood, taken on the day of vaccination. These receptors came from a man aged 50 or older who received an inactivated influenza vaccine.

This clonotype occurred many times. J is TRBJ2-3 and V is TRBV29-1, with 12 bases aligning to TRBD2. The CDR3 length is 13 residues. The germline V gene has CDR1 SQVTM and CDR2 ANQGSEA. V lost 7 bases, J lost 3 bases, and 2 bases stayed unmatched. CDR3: CSGLAGGTDTQYF. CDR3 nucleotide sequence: TGCAGCGGGCTAGCGGGAGGGACAGATACGCAGTATTTT.

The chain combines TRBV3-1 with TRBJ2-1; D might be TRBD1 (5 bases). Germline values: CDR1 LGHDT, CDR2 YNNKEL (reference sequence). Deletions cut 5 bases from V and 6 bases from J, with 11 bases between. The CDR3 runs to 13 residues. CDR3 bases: TGTGCCAGCAGCGGGGCTATTAGCAATGAGCAGTTCTTC. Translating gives CASSGAISNEQFF.

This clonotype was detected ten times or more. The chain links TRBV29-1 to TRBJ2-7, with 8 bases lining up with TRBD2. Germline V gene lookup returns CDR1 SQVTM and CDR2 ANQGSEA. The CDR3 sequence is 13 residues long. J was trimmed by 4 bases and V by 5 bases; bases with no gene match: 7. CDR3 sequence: CSVSLLAEYEQYF. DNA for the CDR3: TGCAGCGTTTCCCTACTAGCGGAATACGAGCAGTACTTC.

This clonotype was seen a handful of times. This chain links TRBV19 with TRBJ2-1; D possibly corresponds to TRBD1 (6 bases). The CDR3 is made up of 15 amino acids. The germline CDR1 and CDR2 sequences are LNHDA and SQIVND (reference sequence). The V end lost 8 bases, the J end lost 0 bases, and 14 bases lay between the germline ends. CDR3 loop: CASQQGPSSYNEQFF. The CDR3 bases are TGTGCCAGTCAACAGGGCCCGAGCTCCTACAATGAGCAGTTCTTC.

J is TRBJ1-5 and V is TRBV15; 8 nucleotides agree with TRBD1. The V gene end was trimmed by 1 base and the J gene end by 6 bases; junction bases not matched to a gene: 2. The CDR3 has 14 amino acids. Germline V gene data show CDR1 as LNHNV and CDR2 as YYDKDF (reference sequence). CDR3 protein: CATSRAGGGQPQHF. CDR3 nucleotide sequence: TGTGCCACCAGCAGAGCAGGGGGCGGTCAGCCCCAGCATTTT.

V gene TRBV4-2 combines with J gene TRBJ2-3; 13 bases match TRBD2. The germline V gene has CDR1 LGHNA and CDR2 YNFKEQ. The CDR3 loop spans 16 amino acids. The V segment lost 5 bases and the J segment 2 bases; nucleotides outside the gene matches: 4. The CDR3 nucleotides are TGTGCCAGCAGCTACGGGACTAGCGGGAACACAGATACGCAGTATTTT. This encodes CASSYGTSGNTDTQYF.

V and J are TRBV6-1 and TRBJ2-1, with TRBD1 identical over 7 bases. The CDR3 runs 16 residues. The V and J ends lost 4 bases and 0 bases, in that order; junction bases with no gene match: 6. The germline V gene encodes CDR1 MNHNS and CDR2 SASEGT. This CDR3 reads CASSVRGLSSYNEQFF. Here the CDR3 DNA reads TGTGCCAGCAGTGTGAGGGGGCTAAGCTCCTACAATGAGCAGTTCTTC.

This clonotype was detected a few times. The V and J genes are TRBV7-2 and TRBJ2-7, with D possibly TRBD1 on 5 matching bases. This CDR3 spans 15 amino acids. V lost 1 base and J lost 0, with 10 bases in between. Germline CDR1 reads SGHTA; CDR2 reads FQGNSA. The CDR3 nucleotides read TGTGCCAGCAGCTTAGAGAGACAGCCCTCCTACGAGCAGTACTTC. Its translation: CASSLERQPSYEQYF.

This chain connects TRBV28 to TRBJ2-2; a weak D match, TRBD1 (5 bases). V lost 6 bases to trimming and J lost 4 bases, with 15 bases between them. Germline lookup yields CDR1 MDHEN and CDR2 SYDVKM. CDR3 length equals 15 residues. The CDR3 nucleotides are TGTGCCAGCAGAACTTCCCAGGGTGTCACCGGGGAGCTGTTTTTT. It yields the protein CASRTSQGVTGELFF.

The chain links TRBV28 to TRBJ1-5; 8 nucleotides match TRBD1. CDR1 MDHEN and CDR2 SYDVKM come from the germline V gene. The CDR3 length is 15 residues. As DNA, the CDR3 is TGTTCACAGGGGGTACAACAACGCAGCAATCAGCCCCAGCATTTT. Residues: CSQGVQQRSNQPQHF.

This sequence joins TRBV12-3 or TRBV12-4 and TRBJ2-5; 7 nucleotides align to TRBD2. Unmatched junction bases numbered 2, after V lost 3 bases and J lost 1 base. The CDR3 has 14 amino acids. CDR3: CASSFLAVQETQYF. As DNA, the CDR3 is TGTGCCAGCAGTTTCCTAGCGGTCCAAGAGACCCAGTACTTC.

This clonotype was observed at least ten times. This chain's CDR3 is CSGGRRNTEAFF. In nucleotides, the CDR3 is TGCAGTGGGGGGCGGCGGAACACTGAAGCTTTCTTT. The chain recombines TRBV20-1 with TRBJ1-1, with D possibly matching TRBD1 (6 bases). Trimming took off 7 bases at V and 1 base at J, with 10 bases between the two ends. The germline CDR1 and CDR2 sequences are DFQATT and SNEGSKA (reference sequence). This CDR3 is built from 12 residues.

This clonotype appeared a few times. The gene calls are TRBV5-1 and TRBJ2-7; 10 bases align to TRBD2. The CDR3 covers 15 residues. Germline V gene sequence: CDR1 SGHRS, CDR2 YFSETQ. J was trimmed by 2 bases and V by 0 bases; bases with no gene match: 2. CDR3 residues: CASSLVSGGTYEQYF. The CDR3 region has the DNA TGCGCCAGCAGCTTGGTTAGCGGGGGGACCTACGAGCAGTACTTC.

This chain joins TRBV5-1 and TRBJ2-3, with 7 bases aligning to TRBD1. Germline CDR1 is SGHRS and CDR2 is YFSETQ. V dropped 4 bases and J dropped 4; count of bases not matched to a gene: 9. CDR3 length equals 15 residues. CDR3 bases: TGCGCCAGCAGCCGATTACAGGGGCAGTCAGATACGCAGTATTTT. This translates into CASSRLQGQSDTQYF.

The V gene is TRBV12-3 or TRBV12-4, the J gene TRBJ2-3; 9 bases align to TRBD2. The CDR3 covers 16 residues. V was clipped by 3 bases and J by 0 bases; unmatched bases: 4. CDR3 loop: CASSFWLAGSTDTQYF. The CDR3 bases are TGTGCCAGCAGTTTCTGGCTAGCGGGGAGCACAGATACGCAGTATTTT.

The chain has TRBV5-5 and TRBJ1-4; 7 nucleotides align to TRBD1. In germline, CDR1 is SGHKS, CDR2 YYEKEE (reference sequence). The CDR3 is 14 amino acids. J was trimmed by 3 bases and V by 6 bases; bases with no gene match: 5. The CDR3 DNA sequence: TGTGCCAGCACCGTGGGACAGCCTAATGAAAAACTGTTTTTT. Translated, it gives CASTVGQPNEKLFF.

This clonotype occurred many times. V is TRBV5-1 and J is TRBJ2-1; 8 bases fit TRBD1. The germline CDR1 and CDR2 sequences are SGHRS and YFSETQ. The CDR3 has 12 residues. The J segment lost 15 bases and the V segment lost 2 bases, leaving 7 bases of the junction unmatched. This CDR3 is CASSFNQGAWFF. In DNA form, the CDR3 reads TGCGCCAGCAGCTTCAACCAGGGGGCCTGGTTCTTC.

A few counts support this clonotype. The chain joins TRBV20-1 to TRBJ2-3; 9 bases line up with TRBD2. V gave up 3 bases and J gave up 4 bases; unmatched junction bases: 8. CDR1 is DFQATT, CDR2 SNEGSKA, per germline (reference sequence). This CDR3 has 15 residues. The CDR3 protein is CSASRREGPADTQYF. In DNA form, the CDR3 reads TGCAGTGCTAGCAGGCGGGAGGGCCCGGCAGATACGCAGTATTTT.

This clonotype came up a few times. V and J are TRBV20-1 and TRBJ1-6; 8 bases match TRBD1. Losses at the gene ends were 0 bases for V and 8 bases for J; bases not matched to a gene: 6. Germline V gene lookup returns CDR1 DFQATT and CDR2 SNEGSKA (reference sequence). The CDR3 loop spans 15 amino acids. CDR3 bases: TGCAGTGCTAGAGATGGAGGGACAGGAGATTCACCCCTCCACTTT. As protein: CSARDGGTGDSPLHF.

The CDR3 is CSVEGGVGANVLTF. The CDR3, as DNA: TGCAGCGTTGAGGGGGGGGTTGGGGCCAACGTCCTGACTTTC. The chain combines TRBV29-1 with TRBJ2-6; 7 bases line up with TRBD2. From germline, CDR1 is SQVTM and CDR2 ANQGSEA. V gave up 3 bases and J gave up 3 bases; unmatched junction bases: 2. The CDR3 extends over 14 amino acids.

The CDR3 is CASSLVHSGANVLTF. CDR3 in DNA: TGCGCCAGCAGCTTGGTTCACTCTGGGGCCAACGTCCTGACTTTC. The chain has TRBV5-1 and TRBJ2-6; D gene unclear. CDR3 length: 15 amino acids. Trimming left V 0 bases short and J 0 bases short, with 4 bases between. Germline V lookup: CDR1 SGHRS, CDR2 YFSETQ. The full variable domain, rest sourced from reference TRBV5-1 and TRBJ2-6, is KAGVTQTPRYLIKTRGQQVTLSCSPISGHRSVSWYQQTPGQGLQFLFEYFSETQRNKGNFPGRFSGRQFSNSRSEMNVSTLELGDSALYLCASSLVHSGANVLTFGAGSRLTVL.

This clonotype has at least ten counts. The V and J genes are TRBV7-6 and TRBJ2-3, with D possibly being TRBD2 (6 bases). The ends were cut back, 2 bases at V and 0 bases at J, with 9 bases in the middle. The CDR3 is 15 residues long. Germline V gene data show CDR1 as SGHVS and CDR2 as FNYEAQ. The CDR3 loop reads CASSLLARSTDTQYF. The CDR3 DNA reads TGTGCCAGCAGCTTACTAGCGAGAAGCACAGATACGCAGTATTTT.

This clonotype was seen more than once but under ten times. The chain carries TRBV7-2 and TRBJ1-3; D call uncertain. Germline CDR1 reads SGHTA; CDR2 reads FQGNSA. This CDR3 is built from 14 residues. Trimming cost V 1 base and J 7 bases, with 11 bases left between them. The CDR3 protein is CASSLVEGVNTIYF. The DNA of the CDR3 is TGTGCCAGCAGCTTAGTAGAGGGAGTTAACACCATATATTTT.

CDR3 in DNA: TGTGCCAGCAGCCTAAGACAGGGCCGGGGCACTGAAGCTTTCTTT. Amino acid sequence: CASSLRQGRGTEAFF. J is TRBJ1-1 and V is TRBV7-2; 7 bases agree with TRBD1. V lost 5 bases and J lost 4; bases outside the gene matches: 10. In germline, CDR1 is SGHTA, CDR2 FQGNSA. This CDR3 spans 15 amino acids.

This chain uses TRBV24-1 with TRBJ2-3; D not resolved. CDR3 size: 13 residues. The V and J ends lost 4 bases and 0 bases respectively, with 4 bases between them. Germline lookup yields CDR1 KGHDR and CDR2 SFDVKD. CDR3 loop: CATSELSTDTQYF. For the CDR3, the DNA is TGTGCCACCAGTGAATTAAGCACAGATACGCAGTATTTT.

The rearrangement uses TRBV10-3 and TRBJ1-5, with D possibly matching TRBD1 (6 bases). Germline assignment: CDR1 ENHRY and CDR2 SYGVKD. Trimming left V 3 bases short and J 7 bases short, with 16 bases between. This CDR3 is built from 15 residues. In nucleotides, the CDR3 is TGTGCCATCAGTGAATTTGCAGGGGCTGGCCAGCCCCAGCATTTT. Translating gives CAISEFAGAGQPQHF.